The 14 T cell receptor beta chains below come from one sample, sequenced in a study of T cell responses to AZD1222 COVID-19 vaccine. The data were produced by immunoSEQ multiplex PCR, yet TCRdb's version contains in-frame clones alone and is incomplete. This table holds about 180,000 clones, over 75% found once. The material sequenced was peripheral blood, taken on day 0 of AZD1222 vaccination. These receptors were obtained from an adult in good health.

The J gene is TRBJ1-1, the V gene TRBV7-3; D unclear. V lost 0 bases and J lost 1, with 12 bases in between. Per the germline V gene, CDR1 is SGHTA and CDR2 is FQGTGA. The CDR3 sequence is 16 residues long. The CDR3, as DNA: TGTGCCAGCAGCTTAACAGGAGGAGACGAGAACACTGAAGCTTTCTTT. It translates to CASSLTGGDENTEAFF. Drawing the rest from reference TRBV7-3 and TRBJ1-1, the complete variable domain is GAGVSQTPSNKVTEKGKYVELRCDPISGHTALYWYRQSLGQGPEFLIYFQGTGAADDSGLPNDRFFAVRPEGSVSTLKIQRTERGDSAVYLCASSLTGGDENTEAFFGQGTRLTVV.

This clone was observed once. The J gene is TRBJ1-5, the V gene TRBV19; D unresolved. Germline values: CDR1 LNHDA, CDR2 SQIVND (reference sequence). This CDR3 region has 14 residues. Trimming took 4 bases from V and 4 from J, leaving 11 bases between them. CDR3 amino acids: CASSTEVPNQPQHF. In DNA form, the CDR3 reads TGTGCCAGTAGTACAGAGGTTCCGAATCAGCCCCAGCATTTT.

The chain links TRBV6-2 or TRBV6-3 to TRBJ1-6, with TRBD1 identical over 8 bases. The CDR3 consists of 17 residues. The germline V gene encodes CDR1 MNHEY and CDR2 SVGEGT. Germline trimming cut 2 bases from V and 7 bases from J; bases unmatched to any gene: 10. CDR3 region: CASSYQGATIVNSPLHF. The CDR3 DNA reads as TGTGCCAGCAGTTACCAGGGGGCTACGATCGTGAATTCACCCCTCCACTTT.

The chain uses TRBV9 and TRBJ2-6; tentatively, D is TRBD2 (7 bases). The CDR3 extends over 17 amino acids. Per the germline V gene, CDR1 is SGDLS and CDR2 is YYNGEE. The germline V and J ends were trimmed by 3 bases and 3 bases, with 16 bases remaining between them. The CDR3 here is CASSDVGGGGGANVLTF. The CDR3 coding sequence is TGTGCCAGCAGCGACGTTGGCGGGGGCGGTGGGGCCAACGTCCTGACTTTC. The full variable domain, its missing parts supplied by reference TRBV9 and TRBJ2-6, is DSGVTQTPKHLITATGQRVTLRCSPRSGDLSVYWYQQSLDQGLQFLIQYYNGEERAKGNILERFSAQQFPDLHSELNLSSLELGDSALYFCASSDVGGGGGANVLTFGAGSRLTVL.

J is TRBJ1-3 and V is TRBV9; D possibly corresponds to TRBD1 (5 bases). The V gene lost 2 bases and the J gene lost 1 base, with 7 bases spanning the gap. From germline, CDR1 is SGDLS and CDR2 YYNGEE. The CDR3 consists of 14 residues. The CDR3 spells CASSVRGSGNTIYF. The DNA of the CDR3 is TGTGCCAGCAGCGTTCGGGGGTCTGGAAACACCATATATTTT.

DNA for the CDR3: TGTGCCAGCAGCTTGCGTTGGGGCCAGGGTAGGTCTCGGTCGGAGACCCAGTACTTC. This gives the protein CASSLRWGQGRSRSETQYF. V gene TRBV11-2 combines with J gene TRBJ2-5; a weak D match, TRBD1 (5 bases). The germline CDR1 and CDR2 sequences are SGHAT and FQNNGV. The CDR3 runs to 19 residues. The ends were cut back, 3 bases at V and 5 bases at J, with 28 bases in the middle. The full variable domain, completed using reference TRBV11-2 and TRBJ2-5, is EAGVAQSPRYKIIEKRQSVAFWCNPISGHATLYWYQQILGQGPKLLIQFQNNGVVDDSQLPKDRFSAERLKGVDSTLKIQPAKLEDSAVYLCASSLRWGQGRSRSETQYFGPGTRLLVL.

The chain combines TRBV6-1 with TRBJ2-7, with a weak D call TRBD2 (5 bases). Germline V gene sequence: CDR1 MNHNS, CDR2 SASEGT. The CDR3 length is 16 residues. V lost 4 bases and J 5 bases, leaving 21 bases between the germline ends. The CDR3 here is CASSGSMTRARDEQYF. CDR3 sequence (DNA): TGTGCCAGCAGTGGCTCCATGACGAGGGCCCGTGACGAGCAGTACTTC.

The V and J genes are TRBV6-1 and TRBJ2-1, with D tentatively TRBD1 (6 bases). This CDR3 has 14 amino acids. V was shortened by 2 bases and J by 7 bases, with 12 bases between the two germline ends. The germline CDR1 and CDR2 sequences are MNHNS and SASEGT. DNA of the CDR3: TGTGCCAGCAGTGAACAGGGGTCTAGGAATGAGCAGTTCTTC. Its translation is CASSEQGSRNEQFF.

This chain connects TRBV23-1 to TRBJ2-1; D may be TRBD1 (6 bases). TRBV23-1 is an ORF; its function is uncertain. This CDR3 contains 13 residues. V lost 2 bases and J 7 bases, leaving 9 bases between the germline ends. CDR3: CASSQGDRNEQFF. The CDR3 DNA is TGCGCCAGCAGTCAAGGTGACAGGAATGAGCAGTTCTTC.

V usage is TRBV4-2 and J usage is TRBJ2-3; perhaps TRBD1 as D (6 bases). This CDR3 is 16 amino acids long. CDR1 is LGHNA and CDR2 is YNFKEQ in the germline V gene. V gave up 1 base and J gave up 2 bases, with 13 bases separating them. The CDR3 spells CASSQGRAGATDTQYF. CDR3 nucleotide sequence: TGTGCCAGCAGCCAAGGCCGGGCAGGGGCCACAGATACGCAGTATTTT.

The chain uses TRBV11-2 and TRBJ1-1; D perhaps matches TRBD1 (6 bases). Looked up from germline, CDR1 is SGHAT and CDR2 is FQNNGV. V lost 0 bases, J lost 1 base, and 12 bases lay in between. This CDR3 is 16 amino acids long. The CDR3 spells CASSLDRAGENTEAFF. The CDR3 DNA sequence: TGTGCCAGCAGCTTAGATAGGGCAGGGGAGAACACTGAAGCTTTCTTT.

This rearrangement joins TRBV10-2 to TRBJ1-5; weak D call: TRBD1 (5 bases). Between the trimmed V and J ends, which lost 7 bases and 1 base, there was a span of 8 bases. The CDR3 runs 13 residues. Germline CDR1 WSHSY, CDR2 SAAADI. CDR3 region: CASKEGSNQPQHF. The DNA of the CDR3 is TGCGCCAGCAAGGAGGGGAGCAATCAGCCCCAGCATTTT.

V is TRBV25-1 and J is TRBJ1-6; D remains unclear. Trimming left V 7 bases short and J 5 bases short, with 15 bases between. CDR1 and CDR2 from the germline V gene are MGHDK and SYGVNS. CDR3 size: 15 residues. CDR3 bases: TGTGCCAGCACCGGACGGCAGGTCGATAATTCACCCCTCCACTTT. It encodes CASTGRQVDNSPLHF.

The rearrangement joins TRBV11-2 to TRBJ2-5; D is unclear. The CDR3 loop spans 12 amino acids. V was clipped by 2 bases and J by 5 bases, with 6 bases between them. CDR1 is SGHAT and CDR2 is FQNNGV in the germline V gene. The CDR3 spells CASSLIMETQYF. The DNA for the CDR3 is TGTGCCAGCAGCTTAATTATGGAGACCCAGTACTTC.